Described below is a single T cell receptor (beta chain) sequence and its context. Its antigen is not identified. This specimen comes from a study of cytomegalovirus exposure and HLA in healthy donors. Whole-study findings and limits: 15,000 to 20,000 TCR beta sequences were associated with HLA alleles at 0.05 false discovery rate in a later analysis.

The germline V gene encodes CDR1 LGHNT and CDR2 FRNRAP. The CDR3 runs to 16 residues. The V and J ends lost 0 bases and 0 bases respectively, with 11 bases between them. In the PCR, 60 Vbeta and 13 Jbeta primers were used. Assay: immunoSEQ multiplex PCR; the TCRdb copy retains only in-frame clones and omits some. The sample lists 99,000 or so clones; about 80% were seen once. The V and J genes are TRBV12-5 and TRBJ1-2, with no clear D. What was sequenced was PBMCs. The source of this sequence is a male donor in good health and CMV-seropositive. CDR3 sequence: CASGLVSGRANYGYTF. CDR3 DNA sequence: TGTGCTAGTGGTTTGGTGAGTGGGCGTGCTAACTATGGCTACACCTTC.